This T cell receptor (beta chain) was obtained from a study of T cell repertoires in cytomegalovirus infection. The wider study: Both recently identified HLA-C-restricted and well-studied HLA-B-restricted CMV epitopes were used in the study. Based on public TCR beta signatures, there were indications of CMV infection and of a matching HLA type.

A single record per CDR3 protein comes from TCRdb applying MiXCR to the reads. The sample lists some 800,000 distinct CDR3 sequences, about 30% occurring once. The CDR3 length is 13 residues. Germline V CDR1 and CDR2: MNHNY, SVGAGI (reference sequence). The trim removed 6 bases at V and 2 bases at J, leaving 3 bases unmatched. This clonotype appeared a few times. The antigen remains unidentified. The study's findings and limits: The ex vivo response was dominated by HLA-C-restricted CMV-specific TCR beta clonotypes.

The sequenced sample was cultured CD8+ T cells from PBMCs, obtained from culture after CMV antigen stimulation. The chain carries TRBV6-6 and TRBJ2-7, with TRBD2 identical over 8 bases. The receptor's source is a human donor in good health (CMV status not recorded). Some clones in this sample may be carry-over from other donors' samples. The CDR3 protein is CASRTSGPYEQYF. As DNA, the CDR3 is TGTGCCAGCAGAACTAGCGGACCCTACGAGCAGTACTTC.